This T cell receptor beta chain originates from a study of OX40 agonist ivuxolimab in advanced cancers. Study overall: The group had a mean age of approximately 60 years, ranged from about 20 to 79, and was 82.7% male. Study results and limitations: The study found that CD8+ T cells averaged more expanded clones than CD4+. The antigen specificity of the peripheral T cells (those that were expanded) was not determined. Clones of CD4+ and CD8+ blood T cells grew by week 6 at doses of 0.1 to 3.0 mg/kg.

The table came from immunoSEQ multiplex PCR; TCRdb's copy has only in-frame clones and leaves some out. This sample has 75,000 to 100,000 clones, with 84% found just once. The CDR3 covers 14 residues. V was clipped by 6 bases and J by 8 bases, with 19 bases between them. Germline V gene lookup returns CDR1 MNHEY and CDR2 SMNVEV (reference sequence). Turning to this clone: Its specificity is unknown.

Material: CD4+ or CD8+ T cells sorted from blood, obtained in a trial of the OX40 agonist ivuxolimab. The clonotype comes from an adult with an advanced solid tumor such as melanoma, head and neck, liver or kidney cancer. This chain connects TRBV27 to TRBJ1-2; possibly TRBD1 for D (5 bases). CDR3 sequence (DNA): TGTGCCAGCAGACACCTGGGGACCAATCACGGCTACACCTTC. It translates to CASRHLGTNHGYTF.